Detailed here is one T cell receptor (beta chain). Germline values: CDR1 SGHVS, CDR2 FQNEAQ. CDR3 length: 14 residues. Trimming at V came to 5 bases and at J to 9 bases, leaving 6 bases not matched to a gene. Both 60 Vbeta primers and 13 Jbeta primers went into the PCR. Sequencing was performed with immunoSEQ multiplex PCR; in TCRdb, only in-frame clones are kept and a portion is missing. The table lists approximately 120,000 clones, 81% of them singletons. The data belong to a study of cytomegalovirus exposure and HLA in healthy donors. The chain recombines TRBV7-8 with TRBJ1-6; 8 bases map to TRBD1. The sequenced material came from PBMCs. This clonotype was sampled from a woman under 40 in good health and CMV-seronegative. In DNA, the CDR3 is TGTGCCAGCAGCCAACAGGGGGTGGGTTCACCCCTCCACTTT. Amino acids: CASSQQGVGSPLHF.